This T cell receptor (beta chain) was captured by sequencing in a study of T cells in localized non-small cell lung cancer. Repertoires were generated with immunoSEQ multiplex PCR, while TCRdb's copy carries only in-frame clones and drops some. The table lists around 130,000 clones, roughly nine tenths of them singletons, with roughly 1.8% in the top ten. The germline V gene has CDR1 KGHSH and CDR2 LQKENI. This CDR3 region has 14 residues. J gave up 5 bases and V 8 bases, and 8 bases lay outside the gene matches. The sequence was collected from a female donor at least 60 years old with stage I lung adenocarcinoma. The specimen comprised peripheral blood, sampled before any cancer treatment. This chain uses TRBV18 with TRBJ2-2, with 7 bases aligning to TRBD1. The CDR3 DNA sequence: TGTGCCAGCCGAGGACAGGAAGGGACCGGGGAGCTGTTTTTT. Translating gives CASRGQEGTGELFF.